This T cell receptor beta chain was captured by sequencing in a study of T cell changes during pregnancy in multiple sclerosis. The length of the CDR3 is 15 residues. Germline V gene data show CDR1 as SGHVS and CDR2 as FNYEAQ. With 5 bases clipped from V and 4 bases from J, the junction kept 9 bases outside the gene matches. The assay was immunoSEQ multiplex PCR, and TCRdb's table has in-frame clones only and misses some. The sample contains under 95,000 clones, 90% to 95% of which appear only once. This chain connects TRBV7-6 to TRBJ2-7, with TRBD2 identical over 9 bases. The material was peripheral blood, obtained after pregnancy. The origin of this receptor is a female donor in good health, enrolled as a control in a pregnancy study. The CDR3: CASSEQASGAYEQYF. In DNA, the CDR3 is TGTGCCAGCAGCGAGCAGGCTAGCGGGGCTTACGAGCAGTACTTC.